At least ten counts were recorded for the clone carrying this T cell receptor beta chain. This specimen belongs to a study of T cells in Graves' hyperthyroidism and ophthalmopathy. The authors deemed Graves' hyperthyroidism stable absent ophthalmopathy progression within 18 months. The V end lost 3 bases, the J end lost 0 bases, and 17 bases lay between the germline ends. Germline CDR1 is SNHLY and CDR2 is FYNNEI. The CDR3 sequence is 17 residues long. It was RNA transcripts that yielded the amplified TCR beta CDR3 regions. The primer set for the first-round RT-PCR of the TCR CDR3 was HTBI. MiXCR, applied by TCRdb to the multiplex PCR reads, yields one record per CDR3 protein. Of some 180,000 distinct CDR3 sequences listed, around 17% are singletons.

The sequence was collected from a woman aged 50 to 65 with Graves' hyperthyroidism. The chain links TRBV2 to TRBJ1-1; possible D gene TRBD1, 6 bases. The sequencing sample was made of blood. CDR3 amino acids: CASSDTSWTDMNTEAFF. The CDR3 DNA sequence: TGTGCCAGCAGTGACACCTCTTGGACAGACATGAACACTGAAGCTTTCTTT.